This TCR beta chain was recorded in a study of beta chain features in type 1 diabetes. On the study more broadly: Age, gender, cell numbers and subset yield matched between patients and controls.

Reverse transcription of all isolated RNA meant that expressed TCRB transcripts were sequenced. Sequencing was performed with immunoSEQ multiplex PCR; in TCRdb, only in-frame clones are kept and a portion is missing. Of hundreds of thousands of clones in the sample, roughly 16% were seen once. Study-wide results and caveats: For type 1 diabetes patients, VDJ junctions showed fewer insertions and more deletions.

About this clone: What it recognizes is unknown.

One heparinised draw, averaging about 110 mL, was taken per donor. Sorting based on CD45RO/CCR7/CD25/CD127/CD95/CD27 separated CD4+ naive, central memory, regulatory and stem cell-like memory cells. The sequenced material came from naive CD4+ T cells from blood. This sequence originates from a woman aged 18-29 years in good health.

This CDR3 is CASSVALQETQYF. In nucleotides, the CDR3 is TGTGCCAGCAGTGTCGCCCTCCAAGAGACCCAGTACTTC. The J gene is TRBJ2-5, the V gene TRBV6-5; D call uncertain. The CDR3 covers 13 residues. The ends were cut back, 5 bases at V and 1 base at J, with 8 bases in the middle. Germline CDR1 is MNHEY and CDR2 is SVGAGI.